The 14 T cell receptor beta chains presented below share a single source sample, sequenced in a study of Graves' ophthalmopathy and Graves' hyperthyroidism. RNA transcripts provided the template for amplifying TCR beta CDR3 regions. First-round RT-PCR employed HTBI primers, with a second-round multiplex PCR after it. TCRdb independently ran MiXCR on the multiplex PCR reads; one entry per CDR3 protein. The sample has around 1,200,000 distinct CDR3 sequences; 35% to 40% are singletons. The sequencing input was peripheral blood or thyroid tissue (not recorded which). The receptors stem from an adult man with Graves' hyperthyroidism.

This clonotype appeared a few times. At one boundary the junction diverges from the germline segment, which might be a read error. This chain links TRBV14 with TRBJ2-7, with 11 bases matching TRBD2. This CDR3 has 16 residues. The V gene's germline CDR1 is SGHDN and CDR2 FVKESK. The CDR3 coding sequence is TGTGCCAGCAGCCAGCCTGGGACTAGCGGAACCTACGGGCAGTACTTC. Residues: CASSQPGTSGTYGQYF.

This clonotype has a count of ten or more. The DNA of the CDR3 is TGTGCCAGCAGCTTAGGCGACGGGAGCACTGAAGCTTTCTTT. Protein product: CASSLGDGSTEAFF. The rearrangement links TRBV7-9 to TRBJ1-1; D remains ambiguous. The CDR3 contains 14 residues. Trimming left V 1 base short and J 4 bases short, with 10 bases between. CDR1 and CDR2 (germline): SEHNR, FQNEAQ (reference sequence).

V and J are TRBV7-2 and TRBJ2-3; D is unresolved. The V and J ends lost 1 base and 2 bases respectively, with 13 bases between them. The CDR3 consists of 16 residues. From germline, CDR1 is SGHTA and CDR2 FQGNSA. CDR3 amino acids: CASSLVSVQTTDTQYF. CDR3 coding DNA: TGTGCCAGCAGCTTAGTTTCCGTACAGACCACAGATACGCAGTATTTT.

As to this clonotype: A much bigger clone sits one base away, suggesting this may be a read error. This chain connects TRBV20-1 to TRBJ1-1; 7 bases are shared with TRBD1. This CDR3 is 14 amino acids long. In germline, CDR1 is DFQATT, CDR2 SNEGSKA (reference sequence). The CDR3 here is CSARPGQRNAEAFF. The CDR3 DNA reads TGCAGTGCCCGGCCGGGACAGAGGAACGCTGAAGCTTTCTTT.

Worth noting for this clonotype: A much larger clone is a single base away; this may be a read error. The rearrangement joins TRBV10-3 to TRBJ1-4; the match to TRBD1 covers 9 bases. Germline V gene data show CDR1 as ENHRY and CDR2 as SYGVKD. J lost 5 bases, V lost 6 bases, and 7 bases had no gene match. The length of the CDR3 is 15 residues. CDR3 loop: CAIRDGQGKNEKLFF. The CDR3 region has the DNA TGTGCCATCAGGGACGGACAGGGGAAGAATGAAAAACTGTTTTTT.

There are a few counts of this clonotype. The chain uses TRBV6-5 and TRBJ1-2; TRBD1 agrees at 7 bases. The J segment lost 8 bases and the V segment lost 4 bases, leaving 7 bases of the junction unmatched. CDR1 and CDR2 from the germline V gene are MNHEY and SVGAGI. The CDR3 has 13 residues. The CDR3 bases are TGTGCCAGCAGTTTACAGGGGTACGACGGCTACACCTTC. Its protein is CASSLQGYDGYTF.

A word on this clonotype: A much larger clone lies a single base off, so this may be a read error. The rearrangement links TRBV7-2 to TRBJ2-5, with TRBD2 matching over 7 bases. The CDR3 consists of 16 residues. The germline V gene encodes CDR1 SGHTA and CDR2 FQGNSA. CDR3 DNA: TGCGCCAGCAGCCAAGCGTTCCTAGCGGTGCAAGGGACCCAGTACTTC. It yields the protein CASSQAFLAVQGTQYF.

There are many counts of this clonotype. The chain uses TRBV7-8 and TRBJ2-5, with D possibly matching TRBD1 (5 bases). Germline V gene lookup returns CDR1 SGHVS and CDR2 FQNEAQ. The CDR3 length is 14 residues. Trimming removed 5 bases from V and 5 bases from J, with 15 bases in between. CDR3 amino acids: CASSLVDRWETQYF. CDR3 bases: TGTGCCAGCAGCCTTGTAGACAGATGGGAGACCCAGTACTTC.

In its sample, this clonotype was seen many times. V gene TRBV6-6 combines with J gene TRBJ1-2, with TRBD1 matching 8 bases. The germline CDR1 and CDR2 sequences are MNHNY and SVGAGI (reference sequence). With V trimmed by 6 bases and J by 8 bases, 8 bases remained unmatched. The CDR3 is 13 amino acids. For the CDR3, the DNA is TGTGCCAGCAGCTCGACAGGGGTCGGCGGCTACACCTTC. The encoded protein is CASSSTGVGGYTF.

Remarks on this clonotype: At one boundary the junction diverges from the germline segment, which might be a read error. The rearrangement uses TRBV28 and TRBJ1-1, with D uncertain. This CDR3 is 14 amino acids long. Per germline, CDR1 MDHEN and CDR2 SYDVKM. The CDR3 DNA reads as TGTGCCAGCAGTTTAGTCCGGGTGGGCACTCAAGCTTTCTTT. Amino acids: CASSLVRVGTQAFF.

V is TRBV30 and J is TRBJ2-7; D gene unclear. The CDR3 loop spans 12 amino acids. In germline, CDR1 is GTSNPN, CDR2 SVGIG (reference sequence). V dropped 3 bases and J dropped 3 bases, with 9 bases sitting between them. The CDR3 nucleotides read TGTGCCTGGAGCGACGGATACTACGAGCAGTACTTC. Translating it yields CAWSDGYYEQYF.

This clonotype was found once. This may be a read error: a much more frequent sequence differs by one nucleotide. The chain carries TRBV7-2 and TRBJ2-5, with 8 bases that match TRBD2. V lost 8 bases to trimming and J lost 4 bases; unmatched junction nucleotides: 12. Germline CDR1 SGHTA, CDR2 FQGNSA. CDR3 length: 15 amino acids. The CDR3, as DNA: TGTGCCAGCGGCCAAACTAGCGGAAGAGGAGAGACCCAGTACTTC. This gives the protein CASGQTSGRGETQYF.

The chain joins TRBV7-9 to TRBJ2-5; 9 nucleotides line up with TRBD1. CDR1 and CDR2 from the germline V gene are SEHNR and FQNEAQ (reference sequence). The CDR3 is 17 residues long. Trimming took 5 bases from V and 1 from J; bases not matched to a gene: 11. For the CDR3, the DNA is TGTGCCAGCAGCCCGCGGGGCGGACAGGGGTCCCAAGAGACCCAGTACTTC. This codes for CASSPRGGQGSQETQYF.

This clonotype was recorded at least ten times. V usage is TRBV29-1 and J usage is TRBJ2-7; D gene ambiguous. CDR3 length: 13 residues. Germline V gene sequence: CDR1 SQVTM, CDR2 ANQGSEA. Trimming cost V 7 bases and J 1 base, with 14 bases left between them. CDR3 sequence (DNA): TGCAGCGCCAAAAGTGGGATATCCTACGAGCAGTACTTC. Its protein product is CSAKSGISYEQYF.